One T cell receptor (beta chain) is described in this entry. Its specificity is not known. Germline lookup yields CDR1 MRHNA and CDR2 SNTAGT. The CDR3 has 13 amino acids. The V and J ends lost 5 bases and 7 bases respectively, with 11 bases between them. Measured with immunoSEQ multiplex PCR; TCRdb has only the in-frame clones, and not every one. The sample includes about 180,000 clones, just over 85% seen only once; the top ten take more than 9%. This entry is derived from a study of T cell responses to AZD1222 COVID-19 vaccine. Broader study findings: Nearly half of unique spike-specific TCRs reportedly avoided B.1.351 and B.1.1.7 mutated regions. Spike-spanning, vaccine-associated CD4 TCRs were dominant at 160-218 and 743-854.

This TCR was sampled from an adult who received the AZD1222 COVID-19 vaccine. The sequenced sample was peripheral blood, obtained 28 days after the second AZD1222 dose. The chain is built from TRBV6-4 and TRBJ2-2, with a tentative D call TRBD1 (5 bases). The CDR3 reads CASSSQGGGELFF. The CDR3 DNA reads as TGTGCCAGCAGTTCGCAGGGTGGCGGGGAGCTGTTTTTT.